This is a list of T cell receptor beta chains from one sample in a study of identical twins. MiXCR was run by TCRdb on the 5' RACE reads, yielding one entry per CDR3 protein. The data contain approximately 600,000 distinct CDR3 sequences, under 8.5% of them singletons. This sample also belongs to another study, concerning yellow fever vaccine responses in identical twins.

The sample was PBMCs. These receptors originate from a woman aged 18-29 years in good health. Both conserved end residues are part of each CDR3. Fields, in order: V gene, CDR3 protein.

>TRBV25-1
CASSAADIYGYTF
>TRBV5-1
CASSLGPVGTGITGELFF
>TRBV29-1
CSVVGGYTEAFF
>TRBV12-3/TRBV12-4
CASSLVPTSGSYEQYF
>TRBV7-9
CASSLESGTETQYF
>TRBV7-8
CASSLSPSGVTDTQYF
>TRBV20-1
CSARYRTGGETQYF
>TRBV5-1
CASSLGPGQELNEQFF
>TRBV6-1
CASRTGGAKYGYTF
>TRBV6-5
CASRSPSYEQYF
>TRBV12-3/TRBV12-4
CASSYPIYRIAGSSYNEQFF
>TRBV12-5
CASGFREGYTF
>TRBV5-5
CASSLRTGEKVNTEAFF
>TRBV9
CASSVGQGGNSPLHF
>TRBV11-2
CASSLTRLNNEQFF
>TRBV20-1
CSAPATGTGNTGGLFF
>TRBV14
CASSPTPLSRYLGTGELFF
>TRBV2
CASSSRGQGADEQYF
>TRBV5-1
CASSVGLAFSDTQYF
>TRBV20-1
CSATLAGVKYEQYF
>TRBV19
CASSIGGGTEAFF
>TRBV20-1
CSAITELSYNEQFF
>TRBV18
CASSPTGKNTEAFF
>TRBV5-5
CASSLVGMAGGLTGELFF
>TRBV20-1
CSTRRGLAGETQYF
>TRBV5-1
CASSPRLAEIQSVVFWDTQYF
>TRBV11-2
CASSSLTIANTGELFF
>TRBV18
CASSPPFGGENIQYF
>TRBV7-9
CASSSTLGYTF
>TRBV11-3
CASQIGAGTYNEQFF
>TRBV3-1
CASSQDLGGAPQHF
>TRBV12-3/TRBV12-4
CASSFYLPANEQFF
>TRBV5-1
CASSPGRGALGNTIYF
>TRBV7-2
CASGVAGGSREQYF
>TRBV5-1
CASSLEGFANTGELFF
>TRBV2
CASSAWGNSGIEQFF
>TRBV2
CASRLAGDVFETQYF
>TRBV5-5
CASSFSGGVADTQYF
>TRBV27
CASRGVGSSYEQYF
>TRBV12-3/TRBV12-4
CASSPWASGEKLFF
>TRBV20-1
CSATRPGQGVQETQYF
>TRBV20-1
CSARAPRGGGNTEAFF
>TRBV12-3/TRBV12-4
CASSPGQASRDTQYF
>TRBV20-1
CSARTQTNTGELFF
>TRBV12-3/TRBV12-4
CASSFRSGSYNEQFF
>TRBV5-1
CASSLAGGHYGYTF
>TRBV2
CASSTRTSGTYEQFF
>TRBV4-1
CASSQEGTSGQETQYF